These 23 T cell receptor beta chains originate from one sample sequenced in a study of T cell responses to AZD1222 COVID-19 vaccine. Using immunoSEQ multiplex PCR, the repertoire was profiled, and TCRdb retains in-frame clones only, with some absent. The sample carries 110,000 or so clones, about 81% recorded once. The sample in question was peripheral blood, obtained on day 0 of AZD1222 vaccination. The receptors stem from an adult in good health.

The chain employs TRBV27 and TRBJ2-3, with TRBD2 identical over 8 bases. The J segment lost 1 base and the V segment lost 3 bases, leaving 6 bases of the junction unmatched. Per germline, CDR1 MNHEY and CDR2 SMNVEV (reference sequence). This CDR3 is 16 amino acids long. In nucleotides, the CDR3 is TGTGCCAGCAGTTTTCTGCGGGGGGCCGGCACAGATACGCAGTATTTT. It translates to CASSFLRGAGTDTQYF.

V is TRBV7-9 and J is TRBJ1-5; D possibly corresponds to TRBD1 (6 bases). Germline assignment: CDR1 SEHNR and CDR2 FQNEAQ (reference sequence). The length of the CDR3 is 17 residues. V was cut by 1 base and J by 3 bases, with 16 bases left in between. The CDR3 spells CASSLGVVGGLNQPQHF. CDR3 sequence (DNA): TGTGCCAGCAGCTTAGGGGTCGTGGGGGGGCTCAATCAGCCCCAGCATTTT. The full variable domain, rest sourced from reference TRBV7-9 and TRBJ1-5, is DTGVSQNPRHKITKRGQNVTFRCDPISEHNRLYWYRQTLGQGPEFLTYFQNEAQLEKSRLLSDRFSAERPKGSFSTLEIQRTEQGDSAMYLCASSLGVVGGLNQPQHFGDGTRLSIL.

This clone showed up just a few times. The chain employs TRBV4-3 and TRBJ2-7; 7 bases fit TRBD1. CDR1 LGHNA and CDR2 YSLEER come from the germline V gene. V was clipped by 0 bases and J by 4 bases; unmatched bases: 0. The CDR3 length is 13 residues. The CDR3: CASSQDRGYEQYF. The CDR3 DNA is TGCGCCAGCAGCCAAGACAGGGGGTACGAGCAGTACTTC.

The chain links TRBV13 to TRBJ2-3; TRBD1 agrees at 11 bases. Per the germline V gene, CDR1 is PRHDT and CDR2 is FYEKMQ (reference sequence). J lost 2 bases, V lost 5 bases, and 6 bases had no gene match. The CDR3 consists of 16 residues. The CDR3 nucleotides are TGTGCCAGCAGCGCCGGACAGGGGGCTTACACAGATACGCAGTATTTT. It translates to CASSAGQGAYTDTQYF. Full variable domain (rest looked up from reference TRBV13 and TRBJ2-3): AAGVIQSPRHLIKEKRETATLKCYPIPRHDTVYWYQQGPGQDPQFLISFYEKMQSDKGSIPDRFSAQQFSDYHSELNMSSLELGDSALYFCASSAGQGAYTDTQYFGPGTRLTVL.

The chain carries TRBV5-1 and TRBJ1-6, with TRBD1 matching over 10 bases. Trimming took 8 bases from V and 5 from J; bases not matched to a gene: 7. The CDR3 runs 15 residues. Germline V gives CDR1 SGHRS, CDR2 YFSETQ. The CDR3 nucleotides read TGCGCCAGTTCAGGGACAGGGGTAAATAATTCACCCCTCCACTTT. The encoded protein is CASSGTGVNNSPLHF.

The chain recombines TRBV6-5 with TRBJ1-1, with 8 bases fitting TRBD1. This CDR3 comprises 15 residues. J was trimmed by 4 bases and V by 6 bases; bases with no gene match: 10. Germline-derived CDR1 and CDR2 are MNHEY and SVGAGI. CDR3 coding DNA: TGTGCCAGCAGCAAGACAGGGGCGGGTAGCACTGAAGCTTTCTTT. Its protein is CASSKTGAGSTEAFF.

As DNA, the CDR3 is TGTGCCAGCTCACCATTCGTCGACCGCCAGGGACATTCACCCCTCCACTTT. It yields the protein CASSPFVDRQGHSPLHF. The gene calls are TRBV18 and TRBJ1-6, with D possibly TRBD1 on 5 matching bases. The CDR3 runs to 17 residues. Germline V lookup: CDR1 KGHSH, CDR2 LQKENI. The V gene lost 2 bases and the J gene lost 8 bases, with 19 bases spanning the gap.

This CDR3 reads CATSDGAGGTYNEQFF. CDR3 nucleotide sequence: TGTGCCACCAGTGATGGAGCGGGGGGAACCTACAATGAGCAGTTCTTC. V usage is TRBV24-1 and J usage is TRBJ2-1; 9 nucleotides match TRBD2. The trim removed 3 bases at V and 2 bases at J, leaving 4 bases unmatched. This CDR3 has 16 amino acids. The germline CDR1 and CDR2 sequences are KGHDR and SFDVKD.

As to this clone: At the DNA level, this CDR3 is encoded by other sequences in the same sample as well. The rearrangement joins TRBV5-1 to TRBJ1-2, with D unclear. The CDR3 length is 12 residues. Trimming shortened V by 0 bases and J by 4 bases, and 4 bases separated the two germline ends. CDR1 and CDR2 (germline): SGHRS, YFSETQ. The CDR3 DNA reads TGCGCCAGCAGCTTGGACACCTATGGCTACACCTTC. It encodes CASSLDTYGYTF.

A few counts support this clone. The rearrangement uses TRBV5-4 and TRBJ1-1, with D possibly TRBD1 on 6 matching bases. CDR3 length: 15 amino acids. V was shortened by 0 bases and J by 6 bases, with 15 bases between the two germline ends. Per the germline V gene, CDR1 is SGHNT and CDR2 is YYREEE (reference sequence). The CDR3, as DNA: TGTGCCAGCAGCTTGGTCCGGCAGGGGTGGTCTGAAGCTTTCTTT. This sequence encodes CASSLVRQGWSEAFF.

The V gene is TRBV7-2, the J gene TRBJ2-1; TRBD1 or TRBD2 may be the D gene (5 bases each). Germline V gene lookup returns CDR1 SGHTA and CDR2 FQGNSA. Between the trimmed V and J ends, which lost 0 bases and 15 bases, there was a span of 15 bases. This CDR3 contains 13 residues. The CDR3 region is CASSLADTRRRFF. The DNA for the CDR3 is TGTGCCAGCAGCTTAGCGGACACAAGGAGGAGGTTCTTC. Supplemented by reference TRBV7-2 and TRBJ2-1, the full variable domain reads GAGVSQSPSNKVTEKGKDVELRCDPISGHTALYWYRQSLGQGLEFLIYFQGNSAPDKSGLPSDRFSAERTGGSVSTLTIQRTQQEDSAVYLCASSLADTRRRFFGPGTRLTVL.

The table lists this clone with a count of one. This rearrangement joins TRBV21-1 to TRBJ1-5. TRBV21-1 is shown as a pseudogene. The CDR3 contains 13 residues. CDR3 residues: CASSKRSNQPQHF. The CDR3 region has the DNA TGTGCCAGCAGCAAACGGAGCAATCAGCCCCAGCATTTT.

V and J are TRBV18 and TRBJ2-7; weak D call: TRBD1 (6 bases). V shed 3 bases and J shed 3 bases, with 9 bases lying between them. CDR3 length equals 13 residues. Germline V gives CDR1 KGHSH, CDR2 LQKENI. In DNA form, the CDR3 reads TGTGCCAGCTCACCGGGACATGACTACGAGCAGTACTTC. Protein product: CASSPGHDYEQYF. The full variable domain, completed using reference TRBV18 and TRBJ2-7, is NAGVMQNPRHLVRRRGQEARLRCSPMKGHSHVYWYRQLPEEGLKFMVYLQKENIIDESGMPKERFSAEFPKEGPSILRIQQVVRGDSAAYFCASSPGHDYEQYFGPGTRLTVT.

The chain has TRBV2 and TRBJ2-7, with a weak D call TRBD2 (7 bases). The CDR3 extends over 14 amino acids. Germline lookup yields CDR1 SNHLY and CDR2 FYNNEI. Trimming cost V 6 bases and J 2 bases, with 14 bases left between them. CDR3 sequence: CASREGGAPYEQYF. Written as DNA, the CDR3 is TGTGCCAGCAGGGAGGGGGGGGCCCCCTACGAGCAGTACTTC.

J is TRBJ2-2 and V is TRBV7-2, with D perhaps TRBD1 (5 bases). Germline CDR1 reads SGHTA; CDR2 reads FQGNSA. This CDR3 contains 14 residues. The V end lost 2 bases, the J end lost 6 bases, and 10 bases lay between the germline ends. CDR3 in amino acids: CASSLFEGAGELFF. CDR3 nucleotides: TGTGCCAGCAGCTTATTTGAAGGGGCCGGGGAGCTGTTTTTT.

The chain combines TRBV7-2 with TRBJ2-5, with 10 bases lining up with TRBD1. CDR1 and CDR2 from the germline V gene are SGHTA and FQGNSA. The CDR3 length is 17 residues. J lost 5 bases, V lost 4 bases, and 13 bases had no gene match. CDR3 protein: CASSSDPRQGAGETQYF. CDR3 in DNA: TGTGCCAGCAGCTCAGACCCTCGACAGGGGGCAGGGGAGACCCAGTACTTC.

This clone appeared a few times. The chain couples TRBV6-5 to TRBJ1-2; no clear D. Germline-derived CDR1 and CDR2 are MNHEY and SVGAGI. The V end was cut by 0 bases, the J end by 1 base, with 9 bases between. The CDR3 is made up of 15 amino acids. CDR3 sequence reads: CASSYSRGINYGYTF. The DNA for the CDR3 is TGTGCCAGCAGTTACTCGAGAGGGATTAACTATGGCTACACCTTC.

The rearrangement links TRBV7-2 to TRBJ2-3; D unclear. The CDR3 length is 15 residues. The V end was cut by 5 bases, the J end by 1 base, with 13 bases between. Germline V gene data show CDR1 as SGHTA and CDR2 as FQGNSA. CDR3: CASSPDSLGTDTQYF. In DNA form, the CDR3 reads TGTGCCAGCAGCCCCGACTCCCTAGGCACAGATACGCAGTATTTT. Full variable domain (rest looked up from reference TRBV7-2 and TRBJ2-3): GAGVSQSPSNKVTEKGKDVELRCDPISGHTALYWYRQSLGQGLEFLIYFQGNSAPDKSGLPSDRFSAERTGGSVSTLTIQRTQQEDSAVYLCASSPDSLGTDTQYFGPGTRLTVL.

The V gene is TRBV3-1 (or the pseudogene TRBV3-2), the J gene TRBJ1-5; D is perhaps TRBD1 (5 bases). CDR1 and CDR2 from the germline V gene are LGHDT and YNNKEL (reference sequence). This CDR3 comprises 15 residues. Trimming took 4 bases from V and 4 from J, leaving 14 bases between them. The chain's CDR3 is CASSPYIDRNQPQHF. The CDR3 DNA reads TGTGCCAGCAGCCCTTACATAGACAGAAATCAGCCCCAGCATTTT.

The chain recombines TRBV7-8 with TRBJ2-1; D gene unclear. Germline CDR1 and CDR2: SGHVS and FQNEAQ. Trimming took off 4 bases at V and 12 bases at J, with 13 bases between the two ends. The CDR3 covers 12 residues. CDR3 DNA sequence: TGTGCCAGCAGCTATGACCGCGCTAGGCAGTTCTTC. Its translation: CASSYDRARQFF.

The CDR3 reads CASSLGISSYEQYF. The CDR3 DNA follows: TGTGCCAGTAGTCTTGGGATAAGCTCCTACGAGCAGTACTTC. The V gene is TRBV19, the J gene TRBJ2-7; the D is unclear. Trimming left V 5 bases short and J 0 bases short, with 11 bases between. Germline CDR1 is LNHDA and CDR2 is SQIVND (reference sequence). The CDR3 is 14 amino acids.

This sequence joins TRBV7-8 and TRBJ2-2; D possibly corresponds to TRBD2 (6 bases). There are 17 residues in the CDR3. Germline CDR1 SGHVS, CDR2 FQNEAQ. V was pared by 2 bases and J by 2 bases, with 15 bases between. The CDR3 nucleotides read TGTGCCAGCAGCTTAAGTTCGGGACTCATAAACACCGGGGAGCTGTTTTTT. It yields the protein CASSLSSGLINTGELFF.

This chain uses TRBV19 with TRBJ1-3; D is undetermined. In germline, CDR1 is LNHDA, CDR2 SQIVND (reference sequence). V was pared by 7 bases and J by 0 bases, with 10 bases between. The CDR3 totals 14 residues. The chain's CDR3 is CASKVTGSGNTIYF. In DNA, the CDR3 is TGTGCCAGTAAGGTCACCGGCTCTGGAAACACCATATATTTT.